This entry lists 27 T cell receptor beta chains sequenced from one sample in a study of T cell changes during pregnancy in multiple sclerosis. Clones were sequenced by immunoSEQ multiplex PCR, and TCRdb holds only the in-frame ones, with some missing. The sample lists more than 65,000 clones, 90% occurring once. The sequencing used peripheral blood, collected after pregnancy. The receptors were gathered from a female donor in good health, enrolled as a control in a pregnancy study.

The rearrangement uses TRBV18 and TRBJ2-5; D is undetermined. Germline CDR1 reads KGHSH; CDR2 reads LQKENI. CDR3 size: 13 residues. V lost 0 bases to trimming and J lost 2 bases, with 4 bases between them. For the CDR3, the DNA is TGTGCCAGCTCACCACCCCTACAAGAGACCCAGTACTTC. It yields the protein CASSPPLQETQYF.

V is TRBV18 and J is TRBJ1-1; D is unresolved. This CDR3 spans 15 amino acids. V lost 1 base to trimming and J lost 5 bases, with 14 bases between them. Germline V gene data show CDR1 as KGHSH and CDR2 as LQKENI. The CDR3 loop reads CASSPLRPIRTEAFF. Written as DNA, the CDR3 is TGTGCCAGCTCACCACTTAGACCCATCAGGACTGAAGCTTTCTTT.

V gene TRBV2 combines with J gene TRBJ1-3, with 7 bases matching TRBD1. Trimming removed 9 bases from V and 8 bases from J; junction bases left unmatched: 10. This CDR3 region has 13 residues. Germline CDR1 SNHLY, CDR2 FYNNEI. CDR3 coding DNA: TGTGCCAGTACCGACAGGGTCAGAGACACCATATATTTT. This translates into CASTDRVRDTIYF.

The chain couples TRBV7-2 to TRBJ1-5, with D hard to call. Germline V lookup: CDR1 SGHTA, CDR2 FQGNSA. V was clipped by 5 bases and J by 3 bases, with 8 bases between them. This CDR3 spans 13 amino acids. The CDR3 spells CASSPDFNQPQHF. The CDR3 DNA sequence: TGTGCCAGCAGCCCGGACTTCAATCAGCCCCAGCATTTT.

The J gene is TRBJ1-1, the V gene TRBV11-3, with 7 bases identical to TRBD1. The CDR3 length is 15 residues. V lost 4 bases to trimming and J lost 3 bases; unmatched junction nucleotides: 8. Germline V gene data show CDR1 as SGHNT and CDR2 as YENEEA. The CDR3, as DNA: TGTGCCAGCAGCTCAGGACAGGCCGTCTACACTGAAGCTTTCTTT. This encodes CASSSGQAVYTEAFF. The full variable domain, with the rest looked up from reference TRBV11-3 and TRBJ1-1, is EAGVVQSPRYKIIEKKQPVAFWCNPISGHNTLYWYLQNLGQGPELLIRYENEEAVDDSQLPKDRFSAERLKGVDSTLKIQPAELGDSAVYLCASSSGQAVYTEAFFGQGTRLTVV.

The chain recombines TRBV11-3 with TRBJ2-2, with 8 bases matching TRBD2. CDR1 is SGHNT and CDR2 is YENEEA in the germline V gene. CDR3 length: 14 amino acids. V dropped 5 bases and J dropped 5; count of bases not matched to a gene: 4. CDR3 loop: CASSPGGGTGELFF. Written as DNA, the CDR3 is TGTGCCAGCAGCCCCGGCGGGGGGACCGGGGAGCTGTTTTTT. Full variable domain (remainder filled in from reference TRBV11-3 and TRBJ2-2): EAGVVQSPRYKIIEKKQPVAFWCNPISGHNTLYWYLQNLGQGPELLIRYENEEAVDDSQLPKDRFSAERLKGVDSTLKIQPAELGDSAVYLCASSPGGGTGELFFGEGSRLTVL.

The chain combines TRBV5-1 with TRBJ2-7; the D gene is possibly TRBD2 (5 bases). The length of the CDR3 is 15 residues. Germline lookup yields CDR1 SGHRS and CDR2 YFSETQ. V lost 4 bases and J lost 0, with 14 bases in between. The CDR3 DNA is TGCGCCAGCAGCCGTCTACGGGATTACTCCTACGAGCAGTACTTC. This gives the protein CASSRLRDYSYEQYF.

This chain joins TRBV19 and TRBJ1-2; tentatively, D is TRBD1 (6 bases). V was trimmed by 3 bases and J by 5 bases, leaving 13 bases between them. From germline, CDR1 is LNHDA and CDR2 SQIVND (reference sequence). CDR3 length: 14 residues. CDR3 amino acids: CASSISARGYGYTF. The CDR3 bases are TGTGCCAGTAGTATCTCCGCCAGGGGTTATGGCTACACCTTC. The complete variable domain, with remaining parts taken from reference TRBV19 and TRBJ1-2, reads DGGITQSPKYLFRKEGQNVTLSCEQNLNHDAMYWYRQDPGQGLRLIYYSQIVNDFQKGDIAEGYSVSREKKESFPLTVTSAQKNPTAFYLCASSISARGYGYTFGSGTRLTVV.

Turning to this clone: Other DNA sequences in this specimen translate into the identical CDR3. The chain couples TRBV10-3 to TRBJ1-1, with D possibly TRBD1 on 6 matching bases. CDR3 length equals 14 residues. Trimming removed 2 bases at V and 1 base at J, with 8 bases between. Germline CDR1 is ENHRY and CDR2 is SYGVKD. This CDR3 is CAISETGRNTEAFF. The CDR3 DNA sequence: TGTGCCATCAGTGAGACAGGGCGGAACACTGAAGCTTTCTTT.

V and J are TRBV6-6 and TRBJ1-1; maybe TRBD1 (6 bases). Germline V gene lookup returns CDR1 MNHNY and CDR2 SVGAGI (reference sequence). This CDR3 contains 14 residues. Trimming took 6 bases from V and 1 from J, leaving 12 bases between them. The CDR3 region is CASRTQGRNTEAFF. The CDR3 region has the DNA TGTGCCAGCAGGACTCAGGGGCGGAACACTGAAGCTTTCTTT.

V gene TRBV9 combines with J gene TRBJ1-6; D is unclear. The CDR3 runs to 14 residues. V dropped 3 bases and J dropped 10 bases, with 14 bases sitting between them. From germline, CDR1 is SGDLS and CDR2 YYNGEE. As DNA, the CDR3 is TGTGCCAGCAGCGCGAATTCAGTAAACTCACCCCTCCACTTT. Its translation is CASSANSVNSPLHF.

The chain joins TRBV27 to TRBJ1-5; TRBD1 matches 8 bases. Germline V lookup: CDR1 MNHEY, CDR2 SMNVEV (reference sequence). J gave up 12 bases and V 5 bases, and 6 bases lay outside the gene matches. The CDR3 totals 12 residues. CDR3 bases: TGTGCCAGCAGTCCGAGGACAGGGAACCAGCATTTT. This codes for CASSPRTGNQHF.

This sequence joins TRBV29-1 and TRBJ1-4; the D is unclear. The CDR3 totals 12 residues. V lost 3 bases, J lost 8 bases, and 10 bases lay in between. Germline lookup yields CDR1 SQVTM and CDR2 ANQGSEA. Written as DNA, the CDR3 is TGCAGCGTTGATGTCATGGGCGAAAAACTGTTTTTT. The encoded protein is CSVDVMGEKLFF.

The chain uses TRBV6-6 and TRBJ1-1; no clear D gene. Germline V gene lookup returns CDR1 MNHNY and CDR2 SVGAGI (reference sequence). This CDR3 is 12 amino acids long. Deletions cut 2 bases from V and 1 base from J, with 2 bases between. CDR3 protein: CASSYQNTEAFF. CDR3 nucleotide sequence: TGTGCCAGCAGTTACCAGAACACTGAAGCTTTCTTT.

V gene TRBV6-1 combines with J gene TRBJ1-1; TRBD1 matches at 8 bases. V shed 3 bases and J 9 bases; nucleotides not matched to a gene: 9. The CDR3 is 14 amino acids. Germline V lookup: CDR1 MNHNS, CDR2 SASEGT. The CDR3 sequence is CASSEWGQVDKAFF. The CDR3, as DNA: TGTGCCAGCAGTGAGTGGGGACAGGTCGACAAAGCTTTCTTT.

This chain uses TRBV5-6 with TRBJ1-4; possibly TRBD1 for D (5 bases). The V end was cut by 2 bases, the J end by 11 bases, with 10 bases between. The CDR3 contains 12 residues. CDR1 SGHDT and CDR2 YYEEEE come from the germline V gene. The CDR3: CASSLGVGKLFF. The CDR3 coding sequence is TGTGCCAGCAGCTTAGGGGTGGGGAAACTGTTTTTT.

The CDR3 DNA sequence: TGTGCCAGCAGCACCAATCGACAGGGTTCACTGGACGAGCAGTTCTTC. Its translation is CASSTNRQGSLDEQFF. The rearrangement links TRBV7-9 to TRBJ2-1; 7 nucleotides line up with TRBD1. J gave up 10 bases and V 5 bases, and 17 bases lay outside the gene matches. The CDR3 length is 16 residues. Germline V lookup: CDR1 SEHNR, CDR2 FQNEAQ (reference sequence).

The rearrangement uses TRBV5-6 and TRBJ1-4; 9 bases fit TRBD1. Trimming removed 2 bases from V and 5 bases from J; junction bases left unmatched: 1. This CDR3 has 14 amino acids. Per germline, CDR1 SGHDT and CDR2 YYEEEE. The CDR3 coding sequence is TGTGCCAGCAGCTTTGGGACAGGGAATGAAAAACTGTTTTTT. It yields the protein CASSFGTGNEKLFF.

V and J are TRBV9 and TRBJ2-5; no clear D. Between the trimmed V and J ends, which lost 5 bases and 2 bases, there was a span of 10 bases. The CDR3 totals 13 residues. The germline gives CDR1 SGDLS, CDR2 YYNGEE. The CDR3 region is CASSSSEQETQYF. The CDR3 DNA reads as TGTGCCAGCAGTTCGTCAGAACAAGAGACCCAGTACTTC.

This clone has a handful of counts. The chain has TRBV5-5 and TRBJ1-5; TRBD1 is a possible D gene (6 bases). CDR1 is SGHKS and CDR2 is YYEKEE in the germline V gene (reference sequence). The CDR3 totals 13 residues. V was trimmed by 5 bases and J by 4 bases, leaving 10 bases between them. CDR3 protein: CASSPQGNQPQHF. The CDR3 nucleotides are TGTGCCAGCAGTCCACAGGGAAATCAGCCCCAGCATTTT.

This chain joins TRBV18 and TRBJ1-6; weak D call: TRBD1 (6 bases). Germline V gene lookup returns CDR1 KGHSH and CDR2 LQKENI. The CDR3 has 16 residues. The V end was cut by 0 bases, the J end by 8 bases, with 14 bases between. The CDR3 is CASSPPLRGIDSPLHF. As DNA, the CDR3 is TGTGCCAGCTCACCACCGTTAAGGGGGATTGATTCACCCCTCCACTTT. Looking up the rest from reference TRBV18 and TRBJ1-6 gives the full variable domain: NAGVMQNPRHLVRRRGQEARLRCSPMKGHSHVYWYRQLPEEGLKFMVYLQKENIIDESGMPKERFSAEFPKEGPSILRIQQVVRGDSAAYFCASSPPLRGIDSPLHFGNGTRLTVT.

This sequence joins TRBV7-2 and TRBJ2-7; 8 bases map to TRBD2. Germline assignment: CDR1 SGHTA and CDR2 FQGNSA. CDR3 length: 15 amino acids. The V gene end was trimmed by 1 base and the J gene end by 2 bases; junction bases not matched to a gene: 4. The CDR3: CASSLDGSGTYEQYF. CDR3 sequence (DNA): TGTGCCAGCAGCTTAGATGGTAGCGGGACCTACGAGCAGTACTTC.

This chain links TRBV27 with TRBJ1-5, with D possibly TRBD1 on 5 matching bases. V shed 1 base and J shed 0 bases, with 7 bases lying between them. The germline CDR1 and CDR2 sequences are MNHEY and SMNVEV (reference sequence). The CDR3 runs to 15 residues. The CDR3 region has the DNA TGTGCCAGCAGTTTATGGGGGGATAGCAATCAGCCCCAGCATTTT. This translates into CASSLWGDSNQPQHF.

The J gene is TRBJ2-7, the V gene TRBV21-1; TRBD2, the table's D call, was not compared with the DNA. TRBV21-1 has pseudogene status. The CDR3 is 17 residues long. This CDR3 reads CASILDGGLAPTYEQYF. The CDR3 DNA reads TGTGCCAGCATCTTAGATGGAGGACTAGCGCCGACCTACGAGCAGTACTTC.

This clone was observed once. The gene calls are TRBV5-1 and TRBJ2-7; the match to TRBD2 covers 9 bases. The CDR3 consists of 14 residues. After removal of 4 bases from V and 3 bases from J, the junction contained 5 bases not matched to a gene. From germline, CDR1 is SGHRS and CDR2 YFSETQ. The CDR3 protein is CASSPSGGIYEQYF. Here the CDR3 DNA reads TGCGCCAGCAGCCCCAGCGGGGGGATCTACGAGCAGTACTTC.

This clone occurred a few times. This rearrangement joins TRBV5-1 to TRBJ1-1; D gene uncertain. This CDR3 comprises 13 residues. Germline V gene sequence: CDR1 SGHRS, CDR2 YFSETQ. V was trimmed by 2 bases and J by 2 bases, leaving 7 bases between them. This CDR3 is CASSFLANTEAFF. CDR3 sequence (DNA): TGCGCCAGCAGCTTCTTGGCAAACACTGAAGCTTTCTTT. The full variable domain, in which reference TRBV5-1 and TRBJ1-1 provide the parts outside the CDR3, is KAGVTQTPRYLIKTRGQQVTLSCSPISGHRSVSWYQQTPGQGLQFLFEYFSETQRNKGNFPGRFSGRQFSNSRSEMNVSTLELGDSALYLCASSFLANTEAFFGQGTRLTVV.

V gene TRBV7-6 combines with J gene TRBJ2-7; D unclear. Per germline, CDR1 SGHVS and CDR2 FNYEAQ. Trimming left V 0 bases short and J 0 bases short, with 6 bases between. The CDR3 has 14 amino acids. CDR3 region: CASSLAVASYEQYF. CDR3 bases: TGTGCCAGCAGCTTAGCGGTGGCCTCCTACGAGCAGTACTTC.